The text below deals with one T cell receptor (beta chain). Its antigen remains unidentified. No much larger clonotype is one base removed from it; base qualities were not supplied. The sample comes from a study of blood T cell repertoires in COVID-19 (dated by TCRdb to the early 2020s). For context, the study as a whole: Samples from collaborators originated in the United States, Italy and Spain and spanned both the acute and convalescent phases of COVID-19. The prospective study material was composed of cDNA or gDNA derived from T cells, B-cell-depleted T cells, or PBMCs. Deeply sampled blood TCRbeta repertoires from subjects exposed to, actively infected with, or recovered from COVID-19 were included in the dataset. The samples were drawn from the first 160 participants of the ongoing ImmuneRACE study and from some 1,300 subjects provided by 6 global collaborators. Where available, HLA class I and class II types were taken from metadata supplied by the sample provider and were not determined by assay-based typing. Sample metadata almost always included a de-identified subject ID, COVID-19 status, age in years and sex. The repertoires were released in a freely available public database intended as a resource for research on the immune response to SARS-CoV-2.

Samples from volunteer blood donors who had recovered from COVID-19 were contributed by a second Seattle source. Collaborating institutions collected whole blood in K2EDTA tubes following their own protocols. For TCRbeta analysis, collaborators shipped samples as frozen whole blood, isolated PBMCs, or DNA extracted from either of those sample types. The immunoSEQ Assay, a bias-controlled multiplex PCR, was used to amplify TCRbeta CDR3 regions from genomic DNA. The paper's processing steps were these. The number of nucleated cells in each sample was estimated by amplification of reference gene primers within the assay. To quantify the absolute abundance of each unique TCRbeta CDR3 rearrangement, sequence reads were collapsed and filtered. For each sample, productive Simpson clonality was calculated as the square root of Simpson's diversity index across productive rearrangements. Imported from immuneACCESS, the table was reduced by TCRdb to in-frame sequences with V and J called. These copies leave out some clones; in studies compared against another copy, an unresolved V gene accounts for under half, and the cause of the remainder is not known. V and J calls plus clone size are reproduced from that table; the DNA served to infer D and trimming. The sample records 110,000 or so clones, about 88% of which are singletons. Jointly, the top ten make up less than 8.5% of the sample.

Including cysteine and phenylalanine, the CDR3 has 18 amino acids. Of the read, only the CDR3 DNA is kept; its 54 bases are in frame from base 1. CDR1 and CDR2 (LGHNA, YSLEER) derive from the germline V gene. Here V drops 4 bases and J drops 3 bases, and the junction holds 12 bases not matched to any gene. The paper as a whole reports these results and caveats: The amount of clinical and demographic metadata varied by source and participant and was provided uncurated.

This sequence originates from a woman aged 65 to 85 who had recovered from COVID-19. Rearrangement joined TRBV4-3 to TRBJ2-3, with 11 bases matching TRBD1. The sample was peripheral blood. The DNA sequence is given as TGCGCCAGCAGCCTCAGAGAGGGGACAGGGGGTAGGACAGATACGCAGTATTTT. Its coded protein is CASSLREGTGGRTDTQYF.